This T cell receptor (beta chain) was sequenced during a study of blood T cells in healthy people across ages. Comment on this clonotype: This may arise from a read error, as a much more abundant clone is one base away.

Isolating PBMCs gave at least 6 million of these cells per sample. Alongside a J-beta primer mix, a sample-barcoded 5' primer served in a second PCR lasting about 7 to 12 cycles. All cDNA molecules were each tagged by a template-switch adaptor with 12 random nucleotides. TCRdb itself ran the 5' RACE reads through MiXCR, one entry per CDR3 protein. The sample carries some 930,000 distinct CDR3 sequences, around 29% recorded once. The CDR3 runs 14 residues. The germline CDR1 and CDR2 sequences are MNHEY and SMNVEV (reference sequence). These records were also assigned to another study, of T cells of mothers and their children.

Sample: blood. The clonotype was recovered from a woman aged 40 to 50 in good health. This sequence joins TRBV27 and TRBJ2-7; TRBD1 or TRBD2 may be the D gene (5 bases each). In DNA, the CDR3 is TGTGCCAACAGTTCGGGACGGGAAAGCTACGAGCAGTACTTC. Its translation: CANSSGRESYEQYF.